These 21 T cell receptor beta chains were all obtained from the same sample, sequenced in a study of T cells in Graves' hyperthyroidism and ophthalmopathy. The investigators amplified TCR beta CDR3 regions from RNA transcripts. The HTBI set primed first-round TCR CDR3 RT-PCR. TCRdb processed the multiplex PCR reads anew with MiXCR; each CDR3 protein has one entry. This sample has around 340,000 distinct CDR3 sequences, with 20% to 25% found just once. Sequences were obtained from blood. The receptors here all came from a woman aged 45-59 years with Graves' hyperthyroidism.

This clonotype was seen more than once but under ten times. A read error may account for a junction end that differs from germline. The chain combines TRBV7-3 with TRBJ2-3; D perhaps matches TRBD2 (6 bases). The CDR3 has 16 amino acids. Germline V lookup: CDR1 SGHTA, CDR2 FQGTGA. The CDR3 spells CASSLFVGTSTGTQYF. The CDR3 DNA sequence: TGTGCCAGCAGCTTATTTGTGGGAACTAGCACAGGTACGCAGTATTTT.

This clonotype was seen many times. This chain joins TRBV5-1 and TRBJ2-2; 11 nucleotides align to TRBD2. This CDR3 has 15 residues. After removal of 3 bases from V and 4 bases from J, the junction contained 2 bases not matched to a gene. The germline CDR1 and CDR2 sequences are SGHRS and YFSETQ. In nucleotides, the CDR3 is TGCGCCAGCAGCTATCTAGCGGGAGGCACCGGGGAGCTGTTTTTT. Its protein product is CASSYLAGGTGELFF.

The V and J genes are TRBV11-2 and TRBJ1-1; no clear D gene. The germline V gene has CDR1 SGHAT and CDR2 FQNNGV. Trimming took 1 base from V and 1 from J, leaving 10 bases between them. The CDR3 is made up of 15 amino acids. CDR3 DNA sequence: TGTGCCAGCAGCTTAGGACGGAGACCGAACACTGAAGCTTTCTTT. Protein product: CASSLGRRPNTEAFF.

In its sample, this clonotype was seen many times. The chain is built from TRBV5-1 and TRBJ2-3, with TRBD2 identical over 11 bases. Germline-derived CDR1 and CDR2 are SGHRS and YFSETQ. CDR3 size: 14 residues. The V segment lost 3 bases and the J segment 5 bases; nucleotides outside the gene matches: 2. The DNA for the CDR3 is TGCGCCAGCAGCTGGGGACTAGCGGAAGATACGCAGTATTTT. Translation: CASSWGLAEDTQYF.

This clonotype was recorded many times. The genes are TRBV7-3 and TRBJ2-3; TRBD2 matches 12 bases. The CDR3 sequence is 14 residues long. V dropped 4 bases and J dropped 4; count of bases not matched to a gene: 0. Germline V gene data show CDR1 as SGHTA and CDR2 as FQGTGA. The CDR3 region is CASSSSGRADTQYF. CDR3 nucleotide sequence: TGTGCCAGCAGCTCTAGCGGGAGGGCAGATACGCAGTATTTT.

This clonotype was counted ten times or more. The chain carries TRBV7-3 and TRBJ2-1; 8 nucleotides match TRBD2. CDR3 size: 16 residues. The junction had 1 base not matched to a gene; V was cut back by 0 bases and J by 0 bases. CDR1 and CDR2 from the germline V gene are SGHTA and FQGTGA. This CDR3 reads CASSLTSGTSYNEQFF. Here the CDR3 DNA reads TGTGCCAGCAGCTTAACTAGCGGGACCTCCTACAATGAGCAGTTCTTC.

This clonotype was seen at least ten times. The gene calls are TRBV28 and TRBJ1-4; 9 nucleotides align to TRBD1. CDR1 is MDHEN and CDR2 is SYDVKM in the germline V gene. The ends lost 4 bases at V and 5 bases at J; junction bases unmatched: 2. The length of the CDR3 is 14 residues. The CDR3 DNA is TGTGCCAGCAGTTCCGGGACAGGGAATGAAAAACTGTTTTTT. This codes for CASSSGTGNEKLFF.

This clonotype appeared many times. This chain connects TRBV2 to TRBJ2-3; possible D gene TRBD1, 6 bases. Trimming removed 6 bases from V and 2 bases from J, with 9 bases in between. CDR3 length equals 13 residues. Germline CDR1 is SNHLY and CDR2 is FYNNEI. The chain's CDR3 is CASSGQYTDTQYF. The DNA for the CDR3 is TGTGCCAGCAGCGGACAGTACACAGATACGCAGTATTTT.

This clonotype was recorded at least ten times. This chain connects TRBV29-1 to TRBJ1-1; tentative D call: TRBD1 (5 bases). The CDR3 runs to 14 residues. Germline V gene data show CDR1 as SQVTM and CDR2 as ANQGSEA. Trimming stripped 7 bases from V and 0 bases from J, with 15 bases between. CDR3 DNA sequence: TGCAGCGCGATGGAGCACAGGTTGAACACTGAAGCTTTCTTT. Amino acid sequence: CSAMEHRLNTEAFF.

The chain combines TRBV27 with TRBJ1-2, with 7 nucleotides matching TRBD1. J gave up 4 bases and V 9 bases, and 8 bases lay outside the gene matches. The CDR3 sequence is 13 residues long. The V gene's germline CDR1 is MNHEY and CDR2 SMNVEV (reference sequence). The CDR3: CARYRGRVYGYTF. DNA of the CDR3: TGTGCCAGATACAGGGGAAGAGTCTATGGCTACACCTTC.

This clonotype was counted ten times or more. The chain employs TRBV2 and TRBJ2-7; 8 bases agree with TRBD1. The CDR3 is made up of 14 amino acids. Germline CDR1 is SNHLY and CDR2 is FYNNEI. The ends lost 6 bases at V and 6 bases at J; junction bases unmatched: 10. The CDR3 loop is CASRLARTGSEQYF. DNA of the CDR3: TGTGCCAGCAGGCTCGCCCGGACAGGGTCCGAGCAGTACTTC.

This clonotype was seen ten or more times. V usage is TRBV27 and J usage is TRBJ2-1; TRBD1 aligns across 10 bases. CDR1 is MNHEY, CDR2 SMNVEV, per germline (reference sequence). CDR3 length equals 15 residues. J lost 5 bases, V lost 0 bases, and 1 base had no gene match. CDR3 loop: CASSLSGQGNNEQFF. CDR3 sequence (DNA): TGTGCCAGCAGTTTATCGGGACAGGGGAACAATGAGCAGTTCTTC.

This clonotype was seen a handful of times. J is TRBJ1-3 and V is TRBV12-3 or TRBV12-4; D might be TRBD1 (5 bases). The CDR3 runs to 14 residues. V lost 2 bases and J lost 8, with 13 bases in between. The CDR3 DNA follows: TGTGCCAGCAGTTTACGCCAGGGCTGGGACACCATATATTTT. This sequence encodes CASSLRQGWDTIYF.

This clonotype was observed at least ten times. The chain links TRBV2 to TRBJ2-2; 11 bases fit TRBD2. The CDR3 is 17 residues long. From germline, CDR1 is SNHLY and CDR2 FYNNEI. V trimming: 6 bases; J trimming: 0 bases; junction bases outside the gene matches: 6. DNA for the CDR3: TGTGCCAGCAGCCTAGGGACTAGCGGTTCGAACACCGGGGAGCTGTTTTTT. Amino acid sequence: CASSLGTSGSNTGELFF.

This clonotype has ten or more counts. The gene calls are TRBV30 and TRBJ2-7; D gene unclear. Germline CDR1 is GTSNPN and CDR2 is SVGIG (reference sequence). The CDR3 contains 12 residues. Trimming cost V 3 bases and J 2 bases, with 8 bases left between them. CDR3 protein: CAWSGQAYEQYF. The CDR3 nucleotides are TGTGCCTGGAGCGGCCAGGCCTACGAGCAGTACTTC.

At least ten counts were recorded for this clonotype. V and J are TRBV28 and TRBJ1-2; D unresolved. Germline V gene lookup returns CDR1 MDHEN and CDR2 SYDVKM. The length of the CDR3 is 14 residues. V dropped 6 bases and J dropped 8 bases, with 19 bases sitting between them. The CDR3 protein is CASSPIMGYGGYTF. The CDR3 DNA follows: TGTGCCAGCAGCCCCATTATGGGTTACGGAGGCTACACCTTC.

A few counts support this clonotype. The J gene is TRBJ1-1, the V gene TRBV7-9; no definite D call. From germline, CDR1 is SEHNR and CDR2 FQNEAQ (reference sequence). V gave up 5 bases and J gave up 6 bases, with 10 bases separating them. This CDR3 has 12 residues. The CDR3 DNA is TGTGCCAGCAGCGTACAGATCCCTGAAGCTTTCTTT. This sequence encodes CASSVQIPEAFF.

This clonotype was seen at least ten times. The chain joins TRBV5-1 to TRBJ2-7, with D tentatively TRBD2 (7 bases). Germline assignment: CDR1 SGHRS and CDR2 YFSETQ. There are 14 residues in the CDR3. The V end was cut by 0 bases, the J end by 3 bases, with 10 bases between. The CDR3 DNA follows: TGCGCCAGCAGCTTGGCGGGGGGCGACTACGAGCAGTACTTC. Protein: CASSLAGGDYEQYF.

This clonotype was recorded many times. V usage is TRBV7-2 and J usage is TRBJ2-4, with 7 bases that match TRBD1. Germline CDR1 SGHTA, CDR2 FQGNSA. This CDR3 region has 17 residues. With 0 bases clipped from V and 0 bases from J, the junction kept 5 bases outside the gene matches. The CDR3 protein is CASSLAGQILAKNIQYF. The CDR3 DNA reads TGTGCCAGCAGCTTAGCGGGACAGATATTAGCCAAAAACATTCAGTACTTC.

The CDR3 bases are TGTGCTGCAGGCCTCTACGAGCAGTACTTC. This codes for CAAGLYEQYF. The V gene is TRBV30, the J gene TRBJ2-7, with unresolved D. This CDR3 is built from 10 residues. Germline values: CDR1 GTSNPN, CDR2 SVGIG (reference sequence).

V and J are TRBV28 and TRBJ1-2, with TRBD1 identical over 7 bases. The CDR3 runs 14 residues. Germline V gene sequence: CDR1 MDHEN, CDR2 SYDVKM. J gave up 4 bases and V 4 bases, and 6 bases lay outside the gene matches. CDR3: CASSSGGGPYGYTF. DNA for the CDR3: TGTGCCAGCAGTTCCGGAGGGGGCCCCTATGGCTACACCTTC.